This TCR beta chain was captured in a study of PD-1 blockade in classical Hodgkin lymphoma (TCRdb year 2020). About the study as a whole: Nivolumab dosing was 3 mg/kg intravenously every 2 weeks, continuing until either disease progression or unacceptable toxicity. The study used CyTOF and TCR beta sequencing to define a peripheral blood immune signature of response to PD-1 blockade in classical Hodgkin lymphoma. The study at large found these results: Lower diversity was observed in patients in whom nivolumab was started less than 1 year after ASCT, and these patients were excluded from later analyses so that confounding by immune reconstitution would be avoided. CD4+ but not CD8+ TCR diversity rose significantly by C4D1 (p=0.0027 vs p=0.16), most apparent in complete responders (p=0.02). The study was restricted to a single clinical trial cohort, and the causes of repertoire differences, possibly disease activity or prior therapy, were left undefined. Trial patients achieving complete response had baseline diversity similar to newly diagnosed patients, whereas partial responders and progressors had significantly lower diversity. Baseline TCR diversity was reported to be lower in newly diagnosed patients than in healthy donors and to be lower still in relapsed/refractory patients.

From cysteine to phenylalanine, the CDR3 is 16 amino acids long. Just the 48-base CDR3 DNA is kept, in frame starting at base 1. The germline V gene specifies SGHVS as CDR1 and FNYEAQ as CDR2. V is trimmed back by 5 bases and J by 5 bases, and the junction contains 13 bases that no gene match accounts for. The Qiagen DNeasy kit was used to extract genomic DNA both from unsorted PBMCs and from the negatively selected CD4+ and CD8+ fractions. TCR beta CDR3 regions were amplified by immunoSEQ multiplex PCR using primers annealing to V and J segments. A synthetic immune receptor repertoire was used to minimize amplification bias, and any residual bias was removed computationally once sequencing was done. Concerning the study's data processing: Custom Python scripts were used to quantify repertoire diversity as the Shannon entropy index. The unsorted, CD4+ and CD8+ repertoires were each analyzed separately, with the exception of combined analyses, where CD4+ and CD8+ sequences were merged in silico. A clone was considered expanded if an increase in frequency of at least 2-fold after treatment relative to C1D1 was found, and a pseudocount of 0.5 was applied to clones undetected at baseline. Clones with 0 or 1 copy at C1D1 were defined as singleton clones, while clones with 2 or more copies were defined as non-singleton clones. Clones expanded in unsorted samples were annotated as CD4+, CD8+ or unknown by matching protein sequences in sorted samples from the same patient. Diversity changes from C1D1 to C4D1 were tested in paired samples using Wilcoxon tests. As stored in TCRdb, this immuneACCESS dataset retains in-frame rearrangements with V and J assigned. A fraction of the clones does not appear; measured against another copy, unresolved V genes explain less than half of the discrepancy, and the remainder lacks a known reason. V, J and clone size are those of that table, while D and trimming were read from the DNA. The sample records some 150,000 clones, around 73% of which are singletons. The top ten hold 7.5% to 9.5% of the sample.

Reading the label with the study, this specimen's time point is: cycle 2 day 1 (C2D1) of nivolumab. All trial patients had relapsed after autologous stem cell transplantation, with cohorts A, B and C differing in prior brentuximab vedotin exposure. A total of around 59 patients with relapsed/refractory classical Hodgkin lymphoma made up the trial cohort, and each patient's best overall response was complete response, partial response or progressive disease. Single-agent nivolumab was administered to trial patients in the multi-cohort phase II CheckMate 205 trial. An independent review committee assessed best overall response by applying the 2007 International Working Group response criteria. Trial PBMCs were collected just before the start of nivolumab (C1D1) and during therapy at cycle 2 day 1 and cycle 4 day 1. Peripheral blood was collected in 8 mL Vacutainer Cell Preparation Tubes, from which PBMCs were isolated by centrifugation and then cryopreserved.

A remark on this clone: The clone's antigen remains unknown. One base away there is no much larger clone; base qualities are not given.

Sequencing was performed on peripheral blood mononuclear cells (PBMCs), taken before the second cycle of nivolumab. The receptor's source is a human donor with classical Hodgkin lymphoma. The chain is assembled from TRBV7-6 and TRBJ2-5, and TRBD1 aligns with 8 junction nucleotides. The nucleotide sequence is given as TGTGCCAGCAGCCGCTATGGCAGGGGGCGTTCCGAGACCCAGTACTTC. Its protein is CASSRYGRGRSETQYF.